The clone carrying this T cell receptor beta chain appeared many times. Trimming removed 0 bases at V and 9 bases at J, with 13 bases between. This CDR3 is 14 amino acids long. Germline CDR1 and CDR2: SGDLS and YYNGEE. The source of the sample is a study of blood T cell repertoires in COVID-19. Study at large: Donors in the United States, Italy and Spain gave samples during acute or convalescent COVID-19. The analysed material was cDNA or gDNA that came from T cells, B-cell-depleted T cells, or PBMCs.

Study processing details: Reference gene primer amplification gave estimated nucleated cell counts. The data were produced by immunoSEQ multiplex PCR, yet TCRdb's version contains in-frame clones alone and is incomplete. The V and J calls and clone size come from that table; D and trimming were worked out from the DNA. The sample includes about 200,000 clones, 84% of them seen just once. The sequence was obtained from a human donor in a cohort sampled during active COVID-19. Source material: peripheral blood. The rearrangement joins TRBV9 to TRBJ2-1; D is perhaps TRBD2 (6 bases). CDR3 residues: CASSVGGGVTEQFF. CDR3 coding DNA: TGTGCCAGCAGCGTAGGTGGAGGGGTAACTGAGCAGTTCTTC.